This T cell receptor beta chain appears in the sequencing data of a study of T-cell reconstitution after alpha-beta-depleted transplantation in children. Study outcomes and limitations: T-cell counts and diversity at one year following transplant were attributed mainly to newly produced T cells. Surviving recipient T cells and thymic progenitors accounted for the high day-60 TCRbeta diversity observed in some patients. Several hundred rapidly expanded clones from non-depleted graft cells reportedly supplied alpha-beta T cells about two months post-transplant.

V trimming: 4 bases; J trimming: 4 bases; junction bases outside the gene matches: 5. The CDR3 extends over 15 amino acids. Germline lookup yields CDR1 SGHNT and CDR2 YYREEE (reference sequence). As to this clonotype: Antigen specificity is unknown.

Unique molecular identifiers featured in how the TCRbeta library was prepared. TCRdb called the PCR reads again in MiXCR, with one record for every CDR3 protein. This table holds some 600,000 distinct CDR3 sequences, about an eighth found once. J is TRBJ2-2 and V is TRBV5-4; 9 bases are a match to TRBD2. This TCR derives from a male patient between 10 and 17 years old who had a stem cell transplant for acute myeloid leukemia, so the T cells may come from the graft donor. The sample here was PBMCs, mostly from graft donor cells, taken 360 days after TCRalphabeta/CD19-depleted stem cell transplant. CDR3 protein: CASSSGRLTTGELFF. DNA of the CDR3: TGTGCCAGCAGCAGCGGGAGGTTGACCACCGGGGAGCTGTTTTTT.